The rows below give T cell receptor beta chains drawn from one sample of a study of blood T cells in healthy people across ages. One entry per CDR3 protein results from TCRdb running MiXCR on the 5' RACE reads. The sample shows around 710,000 distinct CDR3 sequences, roughly 41% of them seen only once. The source material was blood. The receptor source for this set is a woman aged 55 to 70 in good health. The CDR3 runs from the conserved cysteine through the conserved F or W. A D gene is named only where the DNA matches it firmly. Size is omitted from some rows. Given values are once, few, many or a class for expanded clones.

TRBJ2-1 | TRBD1 | - | TRBV27 | TGTGCCAGCAGTTCAAGGACAGGGGGTTCCAATGAGCAGTTCTTC | CASSSRTGGSNEQFF
TRBJ2-1 | TRBD2 | - | TRBV5-5 | TGTGCCAGCAGCTTGGGACTAGCGGAGGTCTACAATGAGCAGTTCTTC | CASSLGLAEVYNEQFF
TRBJ2-5 | - | - | TRBV7-6 | TGTGCCAGCAGCTTAAGAGTAAAAGAGACCCTGTACTTC | CASSLRVKETLYF
TRBJ2-3 | - | few | TRBV10-3 | TGTGCCATCAGTGATAACGGGCTGGGTTCAGATACGCAGTATTTT | CAISDNGLGSDTQYF
TRBJ2-3 | TRBD1 | - | TRBV7-9 | TGTGCCAGCAGCCTGGGACAGGGGGCATTGGATACGCAGTATTTT | CASSLGQGALDTQYF
TRBJ2-1 | TRBD2 | few | TRBV10-3 | TGTGCCATAAATAGCGGGGGTTCCTACAATGAGCAGTTCTTC | CAINSGGSYNEQFF
TRBJ2-5 | - | - | TRBV20-1 | TGCAGTGCTAGAGATCACGCAGGAAGGAAAAACAATGAGCAGTACTTC | CSARDHAGRKNNEQYF
TRBJ1-1 | - | - | TRBV14 | TGTGCCAGCAGCCAGTTCGTGAACACTGAAGCTTTCTTT | CASSQFVNTEAFF
TRBJ2-7 | - | - | TRBV7-3 | TGTGCCAGCAGCTTAAATCCGGGCCCCAGCTGGGGGCAGTACTTC | CASSLNPGPSWGQYF
TRBJ2-1 | - | - | TRBV3-1 | TGTGCCAGCAGCCAAGGTTGGACTGGCGACAATGAGCAGTTCTTC | CASSQGWTGDNEQFF
TRBJ2-2 | - | - | TRBV20-1 | TGCAGTGCTAGAGTACCATTGGGGGACACCGGGGAGCTGTTTTTT | CSARVPLGDTGELFF
TRBJ1-2 | - | once | TRBV20-1 | TGCAGTGCTAGCAGGAATAGGGAAAATGGCTACACCTTC | CSASRNRENGYTF
TRBJ2-3 | TRBD2 | many | TRBV7-2 | TGTGCCAGCAGTCGACTAGCGGGAGATATTACAGATACGCAGTATTTT | CASSRLAGDITDTQYF
TRBJ2-7 | - | - | TRBV11-2 | TGTGCCAGCAGCTTAGCACAGCGCCCAACCTACAATGAGCAGTACTTC | CASSLAQRPTYNEQYF
TRBJ2-7 | - | few | TRBV14 | TGTGCCAGCAGCCAAGATCGAAACAGGGCCTACGAGCAGTACTTC | CASSQDRNRAYEQYF
TRBJ2-2 | - | few | TRBV7-8 | TGTGCCAGCAGCTTAGTAGGGGGAGCCGTCACCGGGGAGCTGTTTTTT | CASSLVGGAVTGELFF
TRBJ2-5 | TRBD2 | few | TRBV12-3/TRBV12-4 | TGTGCCAGCAGTAATAGCGGGGGGGTCCAAGAGACCCAGTACTTC | CASSNSGGVQETQYF
TRBJ1-2 | - | few | TRBV4-2 | TGTGCCAGCAGCCAAGAGAAAACAGAACCGATCTATGGCTACACCTTC | CASSQEKTEPIYGYTF
TRBJ2-1 | - | few | TRBV20-1 | TGCAGTGCCGGGACTCCTCAGAGCTCCTACAATGAGCAGTTCTTC | CSAGTPQSSYNEQFF
TRBJ2-7 | - | - | TRBV7-2 | TGTGCCAGCAGCTTAAGTATGGGTACCGACGAGCAGTACTTC | CASSLSMGTDEQYF
TRBJ2-1 | TRBD2 | few | TRBV9 | TGTGCCAGCAGCGTTCTAGCGGGAGGGCCGGGCTCCTACAATGAGCAGTTCTTC | CASSVLAGGPGSYNEQFF
TRBJ1-1 | TRBD1 | - | TRBV5-1 | TGCGCCAGCAACTTGATCGGCAGGGGGGCCAACACTGAAGCTTTCTTT | CASNLIGRGANTEAFF
TRBJ1-1 | - | - | TRBV10-3 | TGTGCCATCAGGGACAGCCGGCGGGACACCCCTGAAGCTTTCTTT | CAIRDSRRDTPEAFF
TRBJ2-3 | - | many | TRBV4-3 | TGCGCCAGCAGCCCGCGGACGGTAGATACGCAGTATTTT | CASSPRTVDTQYF
TRBJ2-7 | - | - | TRBV3-1 | TGTGCCAGCAGCCATGCAGTGTCCTACAATGAGCAGTACTTC | CASSHAVSYNEQYF
TRBJ1-5 | - | few | TRBV10-3 | TGTGCCATCAGTGAGTCGGCAGCCAGCGGGCAGCCCCAGCATTTT | CAISESAASGQPQHF
TRBJ2-1 | - | few | TRBV12-3/TRBV12-4 | TGTGCCAGCAGTTTGGGGCAATTGAGCTCCTACAATGAGCAGTTCTTC | CASSLGQLSSYNEQFF
TRBJ1-4 | - | few | TRBV6-5 | TGTGCCAGCAGTTACTCGAACAGGGCCGGGGAAAAACTGTTTTTT | CASSYSNRAGEKLFF
TRBJ2-3 | - | - | TRBV20-1 | TGCGGTGCTAGAGAGGGGGAGACGTCTACGCAGTATTTT | CGAREGETSTQYF
TRBJ1-2 | - | once | TRBV20-1 | TGCGGTGCTAGAGACCCCGACGGAGGGGAAGGCTATGGCTACACCTTC | CGARDPDGGEGYGYTF
TRBJ2-3 | - | - | TRBV3-1 | TGTGCCAGCAGCCAAGACGCGGGACTCGGCGGGGATACGCAGTATTTT | CASSQDAGLGGDTQYF
TRBJ2-7 | TRBD2 | few | TRBV7-2 | TGTGCCAGCAGCTCGGGACTAGCCCCCTACGAGCAGTACTTC | CASSSGLAPYEQYF
TRBJ2-3 | TRBD2 | - | TRBV9 | TGTGCCAGCAGCGTAGGAACTAGCGGGGGACACACAGATACGCAGTATTTT | CASSVGTSGGHTDTQYF
TRBJ2-7 | - | - | TRBV4-1 | TGCGCCAGCAGTACTCTTGGGGACGGCTTCTACGAGCAGTACTTC | CASSTLGDGFYEQYF
TRBJ2-1 | TRBD1 | - | TRBV12-3/TRBV12-4 | TGTGCCAGCAGCCTTACAGGGGTTAGCCCCTACAATGAGCAGTTCTTC | CASSLTGVSPYNEQFF
TRBJ2-1 | TRBD2 | many | TRBV12-3/TRBV12-4 | TGTGCCAGCAGTTCCCCGACTAGCGGGGTAAATGAGCAGTTCTTC | CASSSPTSGVNEQFF
TRBJ2-5 | - | many | TRBV20-1 | TGCAGTGCTAGTGGGTTGCAAGAGACCCAGTACTTC | CSASGLQETQYF
TRBJ1-6 | TRBD1 | - | TRBV7-3 | TGTGCCAGCAGCTCAGACGGGACAGGGAGTTCACCCCTCCACTTT | CASSSDGTGSSPLHF
TRBJ1-4 | - | few | TRBV7-8 | TGTGCCAGCAGCTCCAAGGTTTCAACTAATGAAAAACTGTTTTTT | CASSSKVSTNEKLFF
TRBJ2-1 | TRBD2 | few | TRBV20-1 | TGCAGTGCCATACCGCCGGGACTAGGAATAAATGAGCAGTTCTTC | CSAIPPGLGINEQFF
TRBJ2-7 | TRBD2 | - | TRBV7-9 | TGTGCCAGCAGCCCCTGGACTAGCGGGGTCCACGAGCAGTACTTC | CASSPWTSGVHEQYF